One and the same sample provided the 29 T cell receptor beta chains below, sequenced in a study of blood T cell repertoires in COVID-19. Profiled with immunoSEQ multiplex PCR; TCRdb holds only in-frame clones, not every one. The table has about 250,000 clones, 80% to 85% seen once. Specimen: peripheral blood. Receptors were obtained from a person aged 70 to 85 with COVID-19, enrolled during active disease.

The V gene is TRBV12-5, the J gene TRBJ1-1, with 9 bases that match TRBD1. After removal of 7 bases from V and 4 bases from J, the junction contained 1 base not matched to a gene. There are 12 residues in the CDR3. CDR1 is LGHNT, CDR2 FRNRAP, per germline. The CDR3 sequence: CASATGGTEAFF. The CDR3 DNA is TGTGCTAGTGCGACAGGGGGCACTGAAGCTTTCTTT.

The J gene is TRBJ2-7, the V gene TRBV6-2 or TRBV6-3, with 9 bases matching TRBD1. CDR1 and CDR2 (germline): MNHEY, SVGEGT. Germline trimming cut 5 bases from V and 4 bases from J; bases unmatched to any gene: 9. The CDR3 is 15 residues long. The CDR3 DNA is TGTGCCAGCAGTGAGATCATGGGACAGGGATACGAGCAGTACTTC. Translation gives CASSEIMGQGYEQYF.

This chain's CDR3 is CASSDQEVQPQHF. CDR3 sequence (DNA): TGTGCCAGCAGTGATCAGGAGGTTCAGCCCCAGCATTTT. This sequence joins TRBV2 and TRBJ1-5; unclear D gene. Germline-derived CDR1 and CDR2 are SNHLY and FYNNEI. V dropped 3 bases and J dropped 6 bases, with 9 bases sitting between them. The CDR3 has 13 residues.

The chain joins TRBV4-1 to TRBJ2-4; D unresolved. The V gene's germline CDR1 is MGHRA and CDR2 YSYEKL. Trimming stripped 0 bases from V and 0 bases from J, with 9 bases between. The CDR3 loop spans 16 amino acids. The CDR3 DNA reads as TGCGCCAGCAGCCAAGAGGGCCGGCGAGCCAAAAACATTCAGTACTTC. This translates into CASSQEGRRAKNIQYF.

The chain has TRBV7-9 and TRBJ2-5; D is uncertain. Germline V gene lookup returns CDR1 SEHNR and CDR2 FQNEAQ (reference sequence). V shed 5 bases and J shed 8 bases, with 18 bases lying between them. CDR3 size: 14 residues. The chain's CDR3 is CASSRKDTRSTQYF. The CDR3 bases are TGTGCCAGCAGCCGCAAAGACACCCGGTCAACCCAGTACTTC.

This chain connects TRBV7-2 to TRBJ2-4, with D unclear. The CDR3 has 14 amino acids. V was pared by 0 bases and J by 5 bases, with 8 bases between. The germline CDR1 and CDR2 sequences are SGHTA and FQGNSA. CDR3 residues: CASSLAPNQNIQYF. The CDR3 nucleotides read TGTGCCAGCAGCTTAGCCCCAAATCAAAACATTCAGTACTTC.

This clone was counted only a few times. The chain has TRBV27 and TRBJ2-7, with 12 nucleotides matching TRBD1. The germline CDR1 and CDR2 sequences are MNHEY and SMNVEV (reference sequence). This CDR3 has 15 amino acids. The junction had 11 bases not matched to a gene; V was cut back by 5 bases and J by 9 bases. The CDR3, as DNA: TGTGCCAGCAGTCCCACCGGGACAGGGGGCGTTGTGCAGTACTTC. The encoded protein is CASSPTGTGGVVQYF.

This clone was counted only a few times. In DNA, the CDR3 is TGCGCCAGCAGCTTGGACCACTTATCGACTGAAAGGGGCTACACCTTC. Amino acids: CASSLDHLSTERGYTF. This chain joins TRBV5-1 and TRBJ1-2; unclear D gene. This CDR3 has 16 residues. The ends were cut back, 0 bases at V and 8 bases at J, with 20 bases in the middle. Germline values: CDR1 SGHRS, CDR2 YFSETQ.

The J gene is TRBJ2-3, the V gene TRBV5-6; TRBD2 might be the D (7 bases). Germline assignment: CDR1 SGHDT and CDR2 YYEEEE. The CDR3 contains 16 residues. Trimming took off 0 bases at V and 4 bases at J, with 15 bases between the two ends. CDR3 nucleotides: TGTGCCAGCAGCTTGGTTGAATGGCGGGGGCCAGATACGCAGTATTTT. Its protein is CASSLVEWRGPDTQYF. Full variable domain (missing parts from reference TRBV5-6 and TRBJ2-3): DAGVTQSPTHLIKTRGQQVTLRCSPKSGHDTVSWYQQALGQGPQFIFQYYEEEERQRGNFPDRFSGHQFPNYSSELNVNALLLGDSALYLCASSLVEWRGPDTQYFGPGTRLTVL.

The V call is TRBV7-9, the J call TRBJ1-2, with 7 bases that match TRBD1. V trimming: 2 bases; J trimming: 4 bases; junction bases outside the gene matches: 10. Germline V CDR1 and CDR2: SEHNR, FQNEAQ (reference sequence). CDR3 length equals 16 residues. The DNA for the CDR3 is TGTGCCAGCAGCTTATCGGCAGGGGGTTCTGGCTATGGCTACACCTTC. Protein product: CASSLSAGGSGYGYTF.

This clone was counted a few times. This chain links TRBV20-1 with TRBJ1-6; the D is unclear. Germline assignment: CDR1 DFQATT and CDR2 SNEGSKA (reference sequence). The CDR3 spans 15 residues. Deletions cut 3 bases from V and 3 bases from J, with 12 bases between. CDR3: CSASLQTIYNSPLHF. The DNA of the CDR3 is TGCAGTGCTAGTTTGCAGACAATCTATAATTCACCCCTCCACTTT.

The chain carries TRBV19 and TRBJ2-7, with TRBD2 identical over 14 bases. The CDR3 loop spans 17 amino acids. J gave up 2 bases and V 4 bases, and 7 bases lay outside the gene matches. The V gene's germline CDR1 is LNHDA and CDR2 SQIVND (reference sequence). Written as DNA, the CDR3 is TGTGCCAGTAGTAAGGGGACTAGCGGGAGACCCCCCTACGAGCAGTACTTC. Its translation is CASSKGTSGRPPYEQYF.

The CDR3 coding sequence is TGTGCCAGCAGCTTGGTCAGGGGGCAAGCTTTCTTT. It is translated as CASSLVRGQAFF. V gene TRBV5-6 combines with J gene TRBJ1-1; 8 nucleotides line up with TRBD1. This CDR3 comprises 12 residues. The ends lost 0 bases at V and 9 bases at J; junction bases unmatched: 1. The germline CDR1 and CDR2 sequences are SGHDT and YYEEEE.

This chain's CDR3 is CASKTATGGSYEQYF. CDR3 DNA: TGTGCCAGCAAGACGGCCACAGGGGGCTCCTACGAGCAGTACTTC. J is TRBJ2-7 and V is TRBV6-5, with 8 bases fitting TRBD1. The CDR3 contains 15 residues. V dropped 7 bases and J dropped 0; count of bases not matched to a gene: 8. The germline gives CDR1 MNHEY, CDR2 SVGAGI.

The chain links TRBV24-1 to TRBJ2-5; perhaps TRBD2 as D (7 bases). The CDR3 consists of 15 residues. CDR1 KGHDR and CDR2 SFDVKD come from the germline V gene. V lost 5 bases and J 2 bases, leaving 14 bases between the germline ends. The CDR3 region is CATSGAEGGQETQYF. CDR3 nucleotide sequence: TGTGCCACCAGTGGTGCCGAGGGGGGGCAAGAGACCCAGTACTTC.

The gene calls are TRBV4-3 and TRBJ1-1, with 9 bases matching TRBD1. The CDR3 has 15 residues. The V gene end was trimmed by 0 bases and the J gene end by 7 bases; junction bases not matched to a gene: 6. From germline, CDR1 is LGHNA and CDR2 YSLEER. Written as DNA, the CDR3 is TGCGCCAGCAGCCAAGATCCACAGGGGGCTTTTGAAGCTTTCTTT. This sequence encodes CASSQDPQGAFEAFF.

This chain connects TRBV7-8 to TRBJ2-7; tentatively, D is TRBD2 (5 bases). CDR1 SGHVS and CDR2 FQNEAQ come from the germline V gene. The CDR3 consists of 11 residues. In DNA, the CDR3 is TGTGCCAGCAGCCAGGCGGGTATCTTTCTCGTC. Residues: CASSQAGIFLV.

The chain joins TRBV19 to TRBJ2-4; tentatively, D is TRBD2 (7 bases). V lost 5 bases, J lost 0 bases, and 14 bases lay in between. The V gene's germline CDR1 is LNHDA and CDR2 SQIVND (reference sequence). This CDR3 comprises 16 residues. CDR3 DNA: TGTGCCAGTAGTGACCCGGGGGGCCTAGCCAAAAACATTCAGTACTTC. Translation: CASSDPGGLAKNIQYF.

The rearrangement uses TRBV19 and TRBJ1-5; TRBD1 matches at 8 bases. The CDR3 has 16 residues. The V and J ends lost 1 base and 4 bases, in that order; junction bases with no gene match: 6. The germline gives CDR1 LNHDA, CDR2 SQIVND (reference sequence). The CDR3 sequence: CASSIVGQGRNQPQHF. CDR3 DNA: TGTGCCAGTAGTATAGTCGGACAGGGCCGGAATCAGCCCCAGCATTTT.

The chain has TRBV11-1 and TRBJ1-3; D may be TRBD1 (5 bases). The V end was cut by 4 bases, the J end by 3 bases, with 10 bases between. The CDR3 has 14 residues. In germline, CDR1 is SGHAT, CDR2 FQDESV (reference sequence). The CDR3 bases are TGTGCCAGCAGCTACGGCAGGGATGGAAACACCATATATTTT. This sequence encodes CASSYGRDGNTIYF.

The genes are TRBV18 and TRBJ2-2; a weak D match, TRBD1 (6 bases). The germline CDR1 and CDR2 sequences are KGHSH and LQKENI. The CDR3 consists of 15 residues. V lost 5 bases and J lost 0, with 10 bases in between. The CDR3 spells CASSATGTNTGELFF. The CDR3 DNA sequence: TGTGCCAGCTCAGCTACAGGGACGAACACCGGGGAGCTGTTTTTT. Complete variable domain (other parts from reference TRBV18 and TRBJ2-2): NAGVMQNPRHLVRRRGQEARLRCSPMKGHSHVYWYRQLPEEGLKFMVYLQKENIIDESGMPKERFSAEFPKEGPSILRIQQVVRGDSAAYFCASSATGTNTGELFFGEGSRLTVL.

The rearrangement uses TRBV6-6 and TRBJ1-2, with D possibly being TRBD1 (5 bases). CDR1 is MNHNY and CDR2 is SVGAGI in the germline V gene (reference sequence). Trimming shortened V by 2 bases and J by 4 bases, and 17 bases separated the two germline ends. This CDR3 is 16 amino acids long. CDR3 residues: CASSYLGVSGVYGYTF. CDR3 coding DNA: TGTGCCAGCAGTTACCTGGGGGTTTCGGGAGTCTATGGCTACACCTTC.

This chain links TRBV7-2 with TRBJ1-4; D unclear. This CDR3 is 14 amino acids long. Germline V lookup: CDR1 SGHTA, CDR2 FQGNSA. Between the trimmed V and J ends, which lost 5 bases and 4 bases, there was a span of 11 bases. In DNA form, the CDR3 reads TGTGCCAGCAGCGTGGGCCTTAATAATGAAAAACTGTTTTTT. This translates into CASSVGLNNEKLFF.

The chain links TRBV5-8 to TRBJ1-1; D perhaps matches TRBD1 (5 bases). Looked up from germline, CDR1 is SGHTS and CDR2 is YDEGEE. The CDR3 is 14 residues long. The germline V and J ends were trimmed by 1 base and 5 bases, with 12 bases remaining between them. CDR3 sequence: CASSLRGGQTEAFF. For the CDR3, the DNA is TGTGCCAGCAGCTTGAGGGGTGGGCAGACTGAAGCTTTCTTT.

This rearrangement joins TRBV4-3 to TRBJ1-3; 7 nucleotides match TRBD1. With V trimmed by 1 base and J by 2 bases, 11 bases remained unmatched. Germline V CDR1 and CDR2: LGHNA, YSLEER. This CDR3 region has 18 residues. The CDR3 DNA sequence: TGCGCCAGCAGCCAAGCCCCCAGACAGGGTCAAGCTGGAAACACCATATATTTT. Residues: CASSQAPRQGQAGNTIYF.

The rearrangement joins TRBV6-2 or TRBV6-3 to TRBJ2-2, with 8 bases fitting TRBD1. With V trimmed by 6 bases and J by 6 bases, 12 bases remained unmatched. CDR3 size: 16 residues. Germline V CDR1 and CDR2: MNHEY, SVGEGT. This chain's CDR3 is CASSHQGALFPGELFF. For the CDR3, the DNA is TGTGCCAGCAGCCACCAGGGGGCGCTTTTCCCCGGGGAGCTGTTTTTT.

This clone was found once. The chain joins TRBV12-3 or TRBV12-4 to TRBJ1-1; no clear D. V gave up 5 bases and J gave up 3 bases, with 10 bases separating them. The CDR3 sequence is 13 residues long. The CDR3 DNA reads as TGTGCCAGCAGTAGGAGGGTGGACACTGAAGCTTTCTTT. It translates to CASSRRVDTEAFF.

The gene calls are TRBV11-1 and TRBJ2-1, with 7 bases aligning to TRBD2. This CDR3 region has 16 residues. J gave up 4 bases and V 5 bases, and 11 bases lay outside the gene matches. CDR1 is SGHAT and CDR2 is FQDESV in the germline V gene (reference sequence). The CDR3 DNA is TGTGCCAGCAGCCCCAGACGACTAGCTGGGTACAATGAGCAGTTCTTC. Amino acid sequence: CASSPRRLAGYNEQFF.

This chain uses TRBV6-5 with TRBJ2-6; D remains unclear. Deletions cut 3 bases from V and 0 bases from J, with 9 bases between. The germline gives CDR1 MNHEY, CDR2 SVGAGI. This CDR3 is built from 16 residues. Here the CDR3 reads CASSYSRSSGANVLTF. The CDR3 region has the DNA TGTGCCAGCAGTTATTCCCGGAGCTCTGGGGCCAACGTCCTGACTTTC.